Listed below are T cell receptor beta chains from one sample, sequenced in a study of T-cell reconstitution after alpha-beta-depleted transplantation in children. TCRdb reanalysed the PCR reads using MiXCR and keeps one entry per CDR3 protein. Of some 830,000 distinct CDR3 sequences listed, under 20% were seen once; the top ten hold just under 5%. The sequencing used PBMCs, mostly from graft donor cells, collected 360 days after TCRalphabeta/CD19-depleted stem cell transplant. Receptor source: a male patient under 18 who had a stem cell transplant for acute lymphoblastic leukemia, so the T cells may come from the graft donor. Both conserved end residues are part of each CDR3. The order of the fields is clone size, D gene, J gene, V gene, CDR3 protein, CDR3 DNA. The D gene is left open where the match is weak. Size values are once, few and many counts, or a class for expanded clones, and some rows have none.

few . TRBJ1-5 TRBV12-3/TRBV12-4 CASSEGPLSNQPQHF TGTGCCAGCAGTGAGGGTCCCCTTAGCAATCAGCCCCAGCATTTT
. . TRBJ1-3 TRBV12-3/TRBV12-4 CASSKIGNTIYF TGTGCCAGCAGTAAGATAGGAAACACCATATATTTT
. . TRBJ2-7 TRBV29-1 CSTITWERRDLRYEQYF TGCAGCACCATAACTTGGGAACGCAGGGACCTTCGATACGAGCAGTACTTC
. . TRBJ2-1 TRBV5-1 CASSLDIGTGNEQFF TGCGCCAGCAGCTTAGACATTGGTACAGGGAATGAGCAGTTCTTC
few TRBD2 TRBJ2-3 TRBV7-3 CASSLVGGRTDTQYF TGTGCCAGCAGCTTAGTTGGCGGGAGGACAGATACGCAGTATTTT
few . TRBJ2-6 TRBV12-3/TRBV12-4 CASSLGPLSEGANVLTF TGTGCCAGCAGTTTGGGACCCCTTTCGGAGGGGGCCAACGTCCTGACTTTC
. . TRBJ1-3 TRBV21-1 CASSTLVRVSGAGNTIYF TGTGCCAGCAGCACCTTAGTCCGGGTATCAGGGGCCGGAAACACCATATATTTT
few . TRBJ2-7 TRBV3-1 CASSQANSYEQYF TGTGCCAGCAGCCAGGCTAACTCCTACGAGCAGTACTTC
. . TRBJ1-2 TRBV29-1 CSVGTSNYGYTF TGCAGCGTTGGGACATCTAACTATGGCTACACCTTC
few . TRBJ2-2 TRBV29-1 CSVWTANTGELFF TGCAGCGTGTGGACCGCGAACACCGGGGAGCTGTTTTTT
. TRBD1 TRBJ1-3 TRBV5-1 CASSLVAGGNSGNTIYF TGCGCCAGCAGCTTGGTGGCAGGGGGTAACTCTGGAAACACCATATATTTT
few . TRBJ2-2 TRBV2 CASSTGRANTGELFF TGTGCCAGCAGCACAGGGCGAGCGAACACCGGGGAGCTGTTTTTT
. . TRBJ1-6 TRBV6-5 CASSYGTVYNSPLHF TGTGCCAGCAGTTACGGGACGGTATATAATTCACCCCTCCACTTT
. TRBD2 TRBJ2-1 TRBV29-1 CSPNIRGTRMGNEQFF TGCAGCCCGAATATTCGGGGGACTAGGATGGGGAATGAGCAGTTCTTC
many . TRBJ2-7 TRBV28 CASTRKPYEQYF TGTGCCAGCACTCGGAAACCCTACGAGCAGTACTTC
few . TRBJ2-2 TRBV24-1 CATFCDRRFRYGELFF TGTGCCACCTTTTGTGACAGACGCTTCCGATACGGGGAGCTGTTTTTT
. TRBD2 TRBJ2-1 TRBV7-8 CASSLGREVASNEQFF TGTGCCAGCAGCTTAGGTCGGGAGGTAGCGAGCAATGAGCAGTTCTTC
few . TRBJ2-3 TRBV20-1 CSASPMRRDTQYF TGCAGTGCTTCGCCGATGAGACGGGATACGCAGTATTTT
. TRBD1 TRBJ2-7 TRBV5-6 CASSLGGQEEYEQYF TGTGCCAGCAGCTTGGGAGGACAGGAGGAATACGAGCAGTACTTC
few . TRBJ2-7 TRBV12-3/TRBV12-4 CASSSDRSPGGEQYF TGTGCCAGCAGTTCTGACAGGTCCCCTGGGGGGGAGCAGTACTTC
few . TRBJ2-7 TRBV30 CAWSVIRSYEQYF TGTGCCTGGAGTGTAATCCGCTCCTACGAGCAGTACTTC
few TRBD2 TRBJ2-7 TRBV7-2 CASSLVVSGRMEQYF TGTGCCAGCAGCTTAGTGGTTAGCGGGAGAATGGAGCAGTACTTC
many . TRBJ2-1 TRBV9 CASSLADSDEQFF TGTGCCAGCAGCTTAGCGGACAGTGATGAGCAGTTCTTC
. . TRBJ1-1 TRBV7-9 CAISRRGAGTEAFF TGTGCCATCTCACGTCGGGGGGCTGGGACTGAAGCTTTCTTT
. TRBD2 TRBJ2-3 TRBV20-1 CSANRLAGRLVTGTDTQYF TGCAGTGCCAACAGACTAGCGGGACGGCTGGTCACTGGTACAGATACGCAGTATTTT
. . TRBJ1-1 TRBV6-4 CASSDEGSAEAFF TGTGCCAGCAGTGACGAGGGGTCCGCTGAAGCTTTCTTT
many . TRBJ2-4 TRBV7-2 CASSGSGNLAKNIQYF TGTGCCAGCAGCGGTTCAGGGAACCTAGCCAAAAACATTCAGTACTTC
. . TRBJ2-7 TRBV6-2/TRBV6-3 CASSYSSRAYEQYF TGTGCCAGCAGTTACTCAAGCCGGGCCTACGAGCAGTACTTC
. . TRBJ1-3 TRBV20-1 CSARLTGSGNTIYF TGCAGTGCTAGGCTGACAGGTTCAGGAAACACCATATATTTT
. TRBD2 TRBJ2-5 TRBV5-1 CASSLAALAGQETQYF TGCGCCAGCAGCTTGGCCGCACTAGCGGGACAAGAGACCCAGTACTTC
many . TRBJ2-1 TRBV27 CASSLQPYNEQFF TGTGCCAGCAGTTTACAGCCCTACAATGAGCAGTTCTTC
few . TRBJ1-5 TRBV5-1 CASSLLKGGHNQPQHF TGCGCCAGCAGCTTGTTGAAGGGAGGCCACAATCAGCCCCAGCATTTT
once . TRBJ2-3 TRBV5-1 CASSLSTRRTDTQYF TGCGCCAGCAGCTTGTCAACTAGGCGGACAGATACGCAGTATTTT
many . TRBJ1-4 TRBV7-9 CASSLGAGVGEKLFF TGTGCCAGCAGCCTTGGGGCAGGGGTCGGTGAAAAACTGTTTTTT
. . TRBJ2-1 TRBV21-1 CASSKAHGASYNEQFF TGTGCCAGCAGCAAAGCGCATGGGGCCTCCTACAATGAGCAGTTCTTC
few . TRBJ2-3 TRBV5-1 CASRPGGTDTQYF TGCGCCAGTCGACCGGGAGGCACAGATACGCAGTATTTT
few . TRBJ2-5 TRBV5-1 CASSLDPGMETQYF TGCGCCAGCAGCTTGGATCCAGGGATGGAGACCCAGTACTTC
. . TRBJ1-1 TRBV5-2 CAMGPGSLGPFRQAFF TGTGCCATGGGCCCCGGGTCGCTAGGCCCTTTCCGCCAAGCTTTCTTT
many . TRBJ2-2 TRBV20-1 CSASEPSGANTGELFF TGCAGTGCTAGTGAACCATCCGGGGCGAACACCGGGGAGCTGTTTTTT
. . TRBJ2-3 TRBV25-1 CASRDGRGPDTQYF TGTGCCAGCAGGGACGGTAGGGGACCAGATACGCAGTATTTT
. . TRBJ2-7 TRBV7-4 CASSLPLGSYEQYF TGTGCCAGCAGCTTACCCCTAGGTTCCTACGAGCAGTACTTC
few TRBD2 TRBJ2-1 TRBV7-9 CASSLGGAGGYYNEQFF TGTGCCAGCAGCTTAGGTGGAGCGGGAGGGTATTACAATGAGCAGTTCTTC
. . TRBJ2-3 TRBV25-1 CASSWDFSELTDTQYF TGTGCCAGCAGTTGGGACTTCTCCGAGCTCACAGATACGCAGTATTTT
few . TRBJ1-2 TRBV21-1 CASSLVANVNYGYTF TGTGCCAGCAGCTTGGTGGCAAACGTAAACTATGGCTACACCTTC
. . TRBJ2-3 TRBV10-3 CAISALTDTQYF TGTGCCATCTCCGCCCTCACAGATACGCAGTATTTT